This TCR beta chain is from a study of T cell responses to AZD1222 COVID-19 vaccine. As for the study in general: Pooled in the analysis were second doses at about 4 or about 12 weeks.

About this clone: The antigen is undetermined.

Measured with immunoSEQ multiplex PCR; TCRdb has only the in-frame clones, and not every one. The sample has 120,000 to 150,000 clones, more than 70% seen once. Points from the study as a whole: It should be noted that donors were predominantly white British and more often female, and clonal diversity was possibly underestimated. At study baseline, merely over 5 AZD1222 recipients were seropositive.

Germline V lookup: CDR1 MNHEY, CDR2 SVGEGT. The CDR3 is 16 amino acids. Deletions cut 0 bases from V and 0 bases from J, with 10 bases between. The material was peripheral blood, obtained on day 0 of AZD1222 vaccination. The chain uses TRBV6-2 or TRBV6-3 and TRBJ2-3; tentative D call: TRBD2 (6 bases). The receptor comes from an adult in good health. CDR3 protein: CASSYSPGTSTDTQYF. CDR3 bases: TGTGCCAGCAGTTACTCGCCAGGGACTAGCACAGATACGCAGTATTTT.